The 15 T cell receptor beta chains given below trace back to one sample, sequenced in a study of T cell clonality in common variable immunodeficiency. Study-level findings and limits: In common variable immunodeficiency, TCR beta chains reportedly carried fewer deletions and N-nucleotide insertions.

Sequenced by immunoSEQ multiplex PCR; TCRdb stores in-frame clones only, minus some. The sample yields 25,000 to 35,000 clones, without any singletons. Which antigens these TCRs recognize remains unknown. The sample comprised peripheral blood mononuclear cells. The receptors originated from a human donor with common variable immunodeficiency.

At least ten counts were recorded for this clone. The CDR3 end is not reached by the read, which stops 3 residues before it; the germline J gene fills it in. This chain links TRBV7-2 with TRBJ1-3; 7 bases agree with TRBD1. The CDR3 extends over 14 amino acids. CDR1 is SGHTA and CDR2 is FQGNSA in the germline V gene. The ends lost 3 bases at V and 4 bases at J; junction bases unmatched: 3. CDR3 bases read: TGTGCCAGCAGCTTCTCGGGACAGGGAAACACC. Protein sequence: CASSFSGQGNT. The entire CDR3 reads CASSFSGQGNTIYF.

A remark on this clone: Sequencing ends 3 residues short of the CDR3 end; the germline J gene provides the rest. This chain uses TRBV30 with TRBJ1-2; D is perhaps TRBD1 (6 bases). V was pared by 6 bases and J by 3 bases, with 26 bases between. The CDR3 has 17 amino acids. Looked up from germline, CDR1 is GTSNPN and CDR2 is SVGIG (reference sequence). CDR3 residues: CACSPPGTPLGDYGYTF. The CDR3 bases that were read are TGTGCCTGTTCTCCTCCCGGGACACCACTGGGGGACTATGGC.

The sample holds many counts of this clone. The read finishes 3 residues shy of the CDR3 end, and the germline J gene is used to complete it. The V and J genes are TRBV20-1 and TRBJ2-2; 10 nucleotides line up with TRBD2. Germline-derived CDR1 and CDR2 are DFQATT and SNEGSKA (reference sequence). V was clipped by 0 bases and J by 4 bases; unmatched bases: 8. This CDR3 comprises 17 residues. The CDR3 loop is CSARDIKRGGVTGELFF. The covered CDR3 bases are TGCAGTGCTAGAGATATAAAGCGGGGGGGGGTCACCGGGGAG.

As concerns this clone: The read ends 3 residues before the CDR3 terminus; that terminus is restored from the germline J gene. The chain uses TRBV5-1 and TRBJ2-7; D might be TRBD1 (6 bases). Trimming took off 5 bases at V and 0 bases at J, with 12 bases between the two ends. CDR1 is SGHRS and CDR2 is YFSETQ in the germline V gene. The CDR3 is 14 residues long. CDR3 residues: CASRPDSVSYEQYF. Incomplete CDR3 DNA: TGCGCCAGCAGGCCGGACAGCGTCTCCTACGAG. Together with reference TRBV5-1 and TRBJ2-7, the CDR3 gives the full variable domain: KAGVTQTPRYLIKTRGQQVTLSCSPISGHRSVSWYQQTPGQGLQFLFEYFSETQRNKGNFPGRFSGRQFSNSRSEMNVSTLELGDSALYLCASRPDSVSYEQYFGPGTRLTVT.

This clone was detected ten times or more. The CDR3 end falls 3 residues outside the read, so it is completed with the germline J gene. This chain joins TRBV7-2 and TRBJ2-5; no clear D. V shed 3 bases and J shed 2 bases, with 10 bases lying between them. Per germline, CDR1 SGHTA and CDR2 FQGNSA. This CDR3 has 14 amino acids. CDR3 residues: CASSFFLGQETQYF. CDR3 DNA, as far as it was read: TGTGCCAGCAGCTTTTTCCTAGGACAAGAGACC.

This clone was picked up a small number of times. The sequenced fragment ends 3 residues before the CDR3 boundary, so the rest is inferred from the germline J gene. The chain employs TRBV7-8 and TRBJ1-1; possibly TRBD1 for D (6 bases). The CDR3 has 11 residues. In germline, CDR1 is SGHVS, CDR2 FQNEAQ. CDR3 region: CASSFTGEAFF. CDR3 DNA (partial): TGTGCCAGCAGCTTTACAGGGGAA.

About this clone: The CDR3 end falls 3 residues outside the read, so it is completed with the germline J gene. The chain links TRBV11-2 to TRBJ2-3; D is undetermined. From germline, CDR1 is SGHAT and CDR2 FQNNGV. The CDR3 totals 11 residues. Trimming took 6 bases from V and 2 from J, leaving 3 bases between them. CDR3 region: CASSLTDTQYF. The sequenced part of the CDR3 DNA is TGTGCCAGCAGTCTCACAGATACG.

The table lists this clone with a few counts. CDR3 residues: CAWSRHSGVQETQYF. Partial CDR3 DNA: TGTGCCTGGAGTCGACATAGCGGGGTCCAAGAGACC. This chain connects TRBV30 to TRBJ2-5, with TRBD2 matching 8 bases. The read finishes 3 residues shy of the CDR3 end, and the germline J gene is used to complete it. V shed 2 bases and J 1 base; nucleotides not matched to a gene: 6. Germline CDR1 and CDR2: GTSNPN and SVGIG (reference sequence). The CDR3 extends over 15 amino acids.

This clone was detected ten times or more. The read terminates 3 residues before the CDR3 end, so the remaining end is supplied by the germline J gene. This chain connects TRBV20-1 to TRBJ2-3, with a possible D match to TRBD1 (5 bases). Per the germline V gene, CDR1 is DFQATT and CDR2 is SNEGSKA (reference sequence). This CDR3 comprises 14 residues. The germline V and J ends were trimmed by 5 bases and 0 bases, with 12 bases remaining between them. The CDR3 region is CSAGSGWSTDTQYF. The sequenced CDR3 bases are TGCAGTGCTGGGTCAGGGTGGAGCACAGATACG.

This clone appeared a few times. From the germline J gene comes the end of the CDR3, since the read stops 3 residues before it. The chain couples TRBV19 to TRBJ1-2; D gene unclear. Germline-derived CDR1 and CDR2 are LNHDA and SQIVND (reference sequence). The CDR3 consists of 14 residues. V was pared by 0 bases and J by 4 bases, with 9 bases between. The DNA read from the CDR3 is TGTGCCAGTAGTATAGATCCAGGATCCTATGGC. Translating gives CASSIDPGSYG. The CDR3 as a whole reads CASSIDPGSYGYTF.

Comment on this clone: The DNA ends 3 residues before the CDR3 does, and the rest of the CDR3 is filled in from the germline J gene. The chain couples TRBV18 to TRBJ1-6; D perhaps matches TRBD1 (5 bases). Germline assignment: CDR1 KGHSH and CDR2 LQKENI. The V and J ends lost 6 bases and 7 bases respectively, with 13 bases between them. The CDR3 is 14 amino acids. The CDR3 spells CASSPRVVNSPLHF. CDR3 DNA, as far as it was read: TGTGCCAGCTCGCCCAGGGTAGTAAATTCACCC.

This clone was seen more than once but under ten times. The read finishes 3 residues shy of the CDR3 end, and the germline J gene is used to complete it. The V gene is TRBV19, the J gene TRBJ1-2; D is possibly TRBD1 (5 bases). Trimming stripped 2 bases from V and 6 bases from J, with 7 bases between. The CDR3 loop spans 12 amino acids. Germline assignment: CDR1 LNHDA and CDR2 SQIVND (reference sequence). Incomplete CDR3 DNA: TGTGCCAGTAGTATACGAGGGGATGGC. This codes for CASSIRGDG. The whole CDR3 sequence reads CASSIRGDGYTF.

This clone was seen at least ten times. The sequenced CDR3 bases are TGTGCCAGCAGCTTAAAGGGAGGAATCGGGACTAGCGGGGGCCGTAGCTCCTACGAG. Translated, it gives CASSLKGGIGTSGGRSSYE. The CDR3, in full, reads CASSLKGGIGTSGGRSSYEQYF. The chain uses TRBV7-3 and TRBJ2-7; 14 bases map to TRBD2. The read terminates 3 residues ahead of where the CDR3 ends, so the germline J gene completes it. This CDR3 has 22 residues. The trim removed 1 base at V and 0 bases at J, leaving 17 bases unmatched. Germline V gene lookup returns CDR1 SGHTA and CDR2 FQGTGA.

This clone was picked up a small number of times. The read comes to an end 3 residues before the CDR3 does, leaving the germline J gene to fill in the end. The V gene is TRBV6-2 or TRBV6-3, the J gene TRBJ2-7; D possibly corresponds to TRBD1 (6 bases). The CDR3 contains 14 residues. CDR1 is MNHEY and CDR2 is SVGEGT in the germline V gene. Trimming shortened V by 5 bases and J by 3 bases, and 14 bases separated the two germline ends. The sequenced part of the CDR3 DNA is TGTGCCAGCAGTACAGGGTTTCTCTTCTACGAG. Translating gives CASSTGFLFYE. In full, the CDR3 reads CASSTGFLFYEQYF.

Ten or more counts support this clone. Read coverage stops 3 residues before the CDR3 terminus; the germline J gene supplies the remainder. J is TRBJ1-2 and V is TRBV20-1, with 7 bases matching TRBD1. This CDR3 spans 13 amino acids. With 1 base clipped from V and 2 bases from J, the junction kept 1 base outside the gene matches. In germline, CDR1 is DFQATT, CDR2 SNEGSKA (reference sequence). Partial CDR3 DNA: TGCAGTGCTAGAGTAGGGGGCAACTATGGC. Translating gives CSARVGGNYG. In full, the CDR3 is CSARVGGNYGYTF.